Described below is a single T cell receptor (beta chain) sequence and its context. Its specificity is unknown. The record originates from a study of T-cell memory formation after mild COVID-19. For the study at large: TCR clusters were largely donor specific.

In TCRdb, the 5' RACE reads were re-called with MiXCR into one record per CDR3 protein. This sample has around 340,000 distinct CDR3 sequences, with 20% to 25% found just once. The study's findings and limits: The study found balanced CD4/CD8 in clones contracting day 15 to 85 and a CD4+ lean in later expanders.

The sample consisted of PBMCs or a T cell subset sorted from them (not recorded which). The TCR was taken from an adult woman who had mild COVID-19 (a few samples of this study predate the infection). Cell type and time point are not known.

Here the CDR3 DNA reads TGCGCCAGCAGCTTGGGGGAGACTAACACCTACGAGCAGTACTTC. It encodes CASSLGETNTYEQYF. The chain uses TRBV5-1 and TRBJ2-7; tentatively, D is TRBD2 (5 bases). With 0 bases removed from V and 2 bases from J, the gap between germline ends came to 12 bases. This CDR3 contains 15 residues. Germline loops: CDR1 SGHRS, CDR2 YFSETQ.